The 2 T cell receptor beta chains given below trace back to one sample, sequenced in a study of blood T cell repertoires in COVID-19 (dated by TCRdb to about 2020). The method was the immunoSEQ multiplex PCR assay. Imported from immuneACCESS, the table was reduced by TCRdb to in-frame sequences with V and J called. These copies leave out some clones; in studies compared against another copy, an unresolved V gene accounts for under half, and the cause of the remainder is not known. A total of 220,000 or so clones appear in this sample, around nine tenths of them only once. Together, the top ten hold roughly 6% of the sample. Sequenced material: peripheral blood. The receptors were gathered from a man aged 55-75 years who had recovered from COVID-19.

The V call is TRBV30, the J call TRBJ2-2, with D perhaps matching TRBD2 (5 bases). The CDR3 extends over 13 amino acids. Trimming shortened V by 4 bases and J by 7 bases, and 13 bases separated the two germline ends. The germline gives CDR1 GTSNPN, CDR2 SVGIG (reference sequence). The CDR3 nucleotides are TGTGCCTGGAACGTGGGAGCGAACGGGGAGCTGTTTTTT. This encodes CAWNVGANGELFF. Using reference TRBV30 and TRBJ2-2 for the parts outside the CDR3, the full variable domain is SQTIHQWPATLVQPVGSPLSLECTVEGTSNPNLYWYRQAAGRGLQLLFYSVGIGQISSEVPQNLSASRPQDRQFILSSKKLLLSDSGFYLCAWNVGANGELFFGEGSRLTVL.

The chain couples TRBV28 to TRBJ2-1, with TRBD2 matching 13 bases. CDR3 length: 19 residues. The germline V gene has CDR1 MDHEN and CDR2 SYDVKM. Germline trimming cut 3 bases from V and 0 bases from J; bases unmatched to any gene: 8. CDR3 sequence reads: CASSFLPGLAGRSYNEQFF. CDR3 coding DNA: TGTGCCAGCAGTTTTTTACCGGGACTAGCGGGGCGCTCCTACAATGAGCAGTTCTTC.